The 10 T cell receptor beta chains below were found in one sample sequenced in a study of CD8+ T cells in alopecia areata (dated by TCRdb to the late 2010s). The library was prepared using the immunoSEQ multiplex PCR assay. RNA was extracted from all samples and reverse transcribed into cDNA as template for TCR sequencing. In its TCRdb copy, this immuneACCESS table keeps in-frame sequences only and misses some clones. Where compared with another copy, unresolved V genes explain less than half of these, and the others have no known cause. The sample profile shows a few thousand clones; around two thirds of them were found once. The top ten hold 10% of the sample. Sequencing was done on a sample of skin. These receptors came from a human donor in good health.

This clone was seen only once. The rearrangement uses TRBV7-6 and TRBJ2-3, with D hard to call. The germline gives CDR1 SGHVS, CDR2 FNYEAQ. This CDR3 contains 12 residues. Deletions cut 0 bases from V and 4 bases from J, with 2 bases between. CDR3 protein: CASSLAPDTQYF. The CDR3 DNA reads TGTGCCAGCAGCTTAGCCCCAGATACGCAGTATTTT.

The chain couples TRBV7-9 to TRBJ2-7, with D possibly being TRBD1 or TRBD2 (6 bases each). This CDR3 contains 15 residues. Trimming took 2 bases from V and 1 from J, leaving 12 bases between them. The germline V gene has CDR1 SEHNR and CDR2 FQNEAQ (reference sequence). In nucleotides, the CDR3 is TGTGCCAGCAGCTTAAACATAGGGGGGTCCTACGAGCAGTACTTC. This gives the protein CASSLNIGGSYEQYF. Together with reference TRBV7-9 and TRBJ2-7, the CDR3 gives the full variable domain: DTGVSQNPRHKITKRGQNVTFRCDPISEHNRLYWYRQTLGQGPEFLTYFQNEAQLEKSRLLSDRFSAERPKGSFSTLEIQRTEQGDSAMYLCASSLNIGGSYEQYFGPGTRLTVT.

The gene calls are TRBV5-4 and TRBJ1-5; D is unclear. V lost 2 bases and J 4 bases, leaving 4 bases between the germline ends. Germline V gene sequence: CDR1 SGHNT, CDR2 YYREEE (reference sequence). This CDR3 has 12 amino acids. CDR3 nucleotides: TGTGCCAGCAGCTTTGAGAATCAGCCCCAGCATTTT. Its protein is CASSFENQPQHF. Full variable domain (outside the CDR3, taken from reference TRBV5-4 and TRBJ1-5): ETGVTQSPTHLIKTRGQQVTLRCSSQSGHNTVSWYQQALGQGPQFIFQYYREEENGRGNFPPRFSGLQFPNYSSELNVNALELDDSALYLCASSFENQPQHFGDGTRLSIL.

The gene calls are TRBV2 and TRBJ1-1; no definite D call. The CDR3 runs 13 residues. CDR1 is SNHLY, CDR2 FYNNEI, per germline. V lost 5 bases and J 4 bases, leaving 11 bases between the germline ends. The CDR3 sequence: CASSLDGVTEAFF. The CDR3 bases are TGTGCCAGCAGTCTTGATGGGGTCACTGAAGCTTTCTTT.

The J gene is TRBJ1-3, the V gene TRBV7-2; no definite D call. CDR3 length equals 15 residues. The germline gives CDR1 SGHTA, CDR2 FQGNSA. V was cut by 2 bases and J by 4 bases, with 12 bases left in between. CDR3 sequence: CASSLTQISGNTIYF. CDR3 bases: TGTGCCAGCAGCTTAACACAGATTTCCGGAAACACCATATATTTT. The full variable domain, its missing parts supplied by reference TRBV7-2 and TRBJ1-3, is GAGVSQSPSNKVTEKGKDVELRCDPISGHTALYWYRQSLGQGLEFLIYFQGNSAPDKSGLPSDRFSAERTGGSVSTLTIQRTQQEDSAVYLCASSLTQISGNTIYFGEGSWLTVV.

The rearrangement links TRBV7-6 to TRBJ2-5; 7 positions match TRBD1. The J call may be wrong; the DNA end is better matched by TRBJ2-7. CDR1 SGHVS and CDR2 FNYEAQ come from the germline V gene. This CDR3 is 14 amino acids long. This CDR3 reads CASSNHTGVYEQYF. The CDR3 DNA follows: TGTGCCAGCAGCAATCATACAGGGGTTTACGAGCAGTACTTC.

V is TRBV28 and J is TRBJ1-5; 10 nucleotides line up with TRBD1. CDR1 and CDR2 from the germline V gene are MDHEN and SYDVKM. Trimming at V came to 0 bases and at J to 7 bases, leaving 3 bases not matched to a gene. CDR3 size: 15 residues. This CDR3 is CASSLWGQGYQPQHF. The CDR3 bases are TGTGCCAGCAGTTTATGGGGACAGGGGTACCAGCCCCAGCATTTT.

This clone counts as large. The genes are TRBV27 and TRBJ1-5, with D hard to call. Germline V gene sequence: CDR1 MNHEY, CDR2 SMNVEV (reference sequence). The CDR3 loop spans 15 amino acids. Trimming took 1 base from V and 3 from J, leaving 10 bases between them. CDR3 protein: CASSLLGAINQPQHF. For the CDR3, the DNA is TGTGCCAGCAGTTTATTGGGAGCCATCAATCAGCCCCAGCATTTT.

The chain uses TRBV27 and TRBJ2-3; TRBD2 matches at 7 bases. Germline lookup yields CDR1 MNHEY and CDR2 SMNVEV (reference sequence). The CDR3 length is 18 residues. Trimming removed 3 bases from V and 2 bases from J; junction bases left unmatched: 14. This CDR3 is CASSFDPSGETNTDTQYF. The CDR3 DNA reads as TGTGCCAGCAGTTTCGACCCCAGCGGGGAGACTAACACAGATACGCAGTATTTT.

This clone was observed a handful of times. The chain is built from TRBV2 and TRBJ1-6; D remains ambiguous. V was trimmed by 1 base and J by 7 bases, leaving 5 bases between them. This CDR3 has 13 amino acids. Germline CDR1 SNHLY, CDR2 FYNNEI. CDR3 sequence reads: CASSEVANSPLHF. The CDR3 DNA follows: TGTGCCAGCAGTGAAGTGGCCAATTCACCCCTCCACTTT.